Following are 16 T cell receptor beta chains from one sample sequenced in a study of T cell responses to AZD1222 COVID-19 vaccine. Measured with immunoSEQ multiplex PCR; TCRdb has only the in-frame clones, and not every one. The top ten hold around 3% of the sample, which has roughly 78,000 clones, roughly 82% seen once. Sample: peripheral blood, taken on day 0 of AZD1222 vaccination. These receptors were collected from an adult in good health.

The chain couples TRBV19 to TRBJ2-7, with D possibly matching TRBD2 (5 bases). Germline loops: CDR1 LNHDA, CDR2 SQIVND (reference sequence). V gave up 3 bases and J gave up 3 bases, with 15 bases separating them. This CDR3 contains 15 residues. The CDR3 DNA is TGTGCCAGTAGTATCCACCTAAAAGAGGGCTACGAGCAGTACTTC. Protein product: CASSIHLKEGYEQYF.

The chain carries TRBV6-4 and TRBJ2-2; D is perhaps TRBD2 (5 bases). V shed 6 bases and J shed 2 bases, with 10 bases lying between them. Germline V gene data show CDR1 as MRHNA and CDR2 as SNTAGT. This CDR3 spans 14 amino acids. For the CDR3, the DNA is TGTGCCAGCAGGGGTACTAGAAACACCGGGGAGCTGTTTTTT. This encodes CASRGTRNTGELFF.

In DNA form, the CDR3 reads TGCAGCGTTGACGGCTTAGGGGGAGCCTACGAGCAGTACTTC. Its protein is CSVDGLGGAYEQYF. The V gene is TRBV29-1, the J gene TRBJ2-7; TRBD1 might be the D (6 bases). CDR3 length: 14 residues. Trimming took off 3 bases at V and 2 bases at J, with 14 bases between the two ends. Germline-derived CDR1 and CDR2 are SQVTM and ANQGSEA.

The chain is built from TRBV15 and TRBJ1-3; unclear D gene. V dropped 0 bases and J dropped 0 bases, with 6 bases sitting between them. Per germline, CDR1 LNHNV and CDR2 YYDKDF (reference sequence). This CDR3 comprises 15 residues. The CDR3 region has the DNA TGTGCCACCAGCAGAGATATTGGCTCTGGAAACACCATATATTTT. It translates to CATSRDIGSGNTIYF. The variable domain in full, completed from reference TRBV15 and TRBJ1-3, reads DAMVIQNPRYQVTQFGKPVTLSCSQTLNHNVMYWYQQKSSQAPKLLFHYYDKDFNNEADTPDNFQSRRPNTSFCFLDIRSPGLGDTAMYLCATSRDIGSGNTIYFGEGSWLTVV.

This chain uses TRBV7-2 with TRBJ1-1; 7 bases are a match to TRBD1. The trim removed 5 bases at V and 4 bases at J, leaving 13 bases unmatched. Germline CDR1 SGHTA, CDR2 FQGNSA. This CDR3 is built from 16 residues. The CDR3 protein is CASSDPGTAKSTEAFF. The CDR3 coding sequence is TGTGCCAGCAGCGATCCTGGGACAGCAAAGAGCACTGAAGCTTTCTTT.

The V call is TRBV3-1 (or the pseudogene TRBV3-2), the J call TRBJ2-7, with 9 positions matching TRBD1. The V gene's germline CDR1 is LGHDT and CDR2 YNNKEL (reference sequence). V was pared by 2 bases and J by 1 base, with 3 bases of the junction left unmatched. The CDR3 has 15 residues. The CDR3 is CASSQRDRASYEQYF. The CDR3, as DNA: TGTGCCAGCAGCCAAAGGGACAGGGCATCCTACGAGCAGTACTTC.

V and J are TRBV13 and TRBJ2-1, with TRBD2 matching over 9 bases. The CDR3 is 16 amino acids. J lost 4 bases, V lost 0 bases, and 4 bases had no gene match. CDR1 and CDR2 (germline): PRHDT, FYEKMQ (reference sequence). In DNA form, the CDR3 reads TGTGCCAGCAGCTTAGGCGCGGGGGGGCCGTACAATGAGCAGTTCTTC. Translating gives CASSLGAGGPYNEQFF.

The chain is built from TRBV7-8 and TRBJ1-5; D is unresolved. Trimming took off 2 bases at V and 0 bases at J, with 8 bases between the two ends. This CDR3 has 15 amino acids. CDR1 is SGHVS, CDR2 FQNEAQ, per germline. The CDR3, as DNA: TGTGCCAGCAGCTTACAGGAGGGTAGCAATCAGCCCCAGCATTTT. This codes for CASSLQEGSNQPQHF.

The chain carries TRBV5-4 and TRBJ2-5; D possibly uses TRBD1 or TRBD2 (7 bases each). Germline V lookup: CDR1 SGHNT, CDR2 YYREEE (reference sequence). Trimming stripped 4 bases from V and 2 bases from J, with 18 bases between. There are 16 residues in the CDR3. CDR3 in amino acids: CASSTRQGGRQETQYF. As DNA, the CDR3 is TGTGCCAGCAGCACTCGACAGGGCGGGAGACAAGAGACCCAGTACTTC.

This clone was recorded only once. The rearrangement uses TRBV7-9 and TRBJ1-3; D gene uncertain. CDR3 length: 14 amino acids. V was clipped by 5 bases and J by 0 bases, with 8 bases between them. The germline V gene has CDR1 SEHNR and CDR2 FQNEAQ (reference sequence). CDR3 DNA: TGTGCCAGCAGCCGCTTCTCCTCTGGAAACACCATATATTTT. Its translation: CASSRFSSGNTIYF.

The rearrangement uses TRBV5-1 and TRBJ2-3; TRBD1 matches at 8 bases. The ends lost 4 bases at V and 0 bases at J; junction bases unmatched: 4. Per germline, CDR1 SGHRS and CDR2 YFSETQ. CDR3 length: 15 amino acids. CDR3 region: CASSAGQGSTDTQYF. CDR3 nucleotides: TGCGCCAGCAGCGCAGGACAGGGAAGCACAGATACGCAGTATTTT.

The chain employs TRBV19 and TRBJ1-2; a possible D gene is TRBD1 (6 bases). The germline V gene has CDR1 LNHDA and CDR2 SQIVND (reference sequence). The V end was cut by 4 bases, the J end by 4 bases, with 22 bases between. This CDR3 has 17 residues. CDR3 residues: CASSSYPGDLRRYGYTF. The CDR3 coding sequence is TGTGCCAGTAGTAGTTATCCAGGGGATCTAAGACGCTATGGCTACACCTTC.

This rearrangement joins TRBV4-1 to TRBJ1-3, with a tentative D call TRBD1 (6 bases). The germline CDR1 and CDR2 sequences are MGHRA and YSYEKL. This CDR3 has 17 residues. V lost 3 bases and J lost 0, with 15 bases in between. This CDR3 is CASSQDPPQGSGNTIYF. The CDR3 DNA reads TGCGCCAGCAGCCAGGACCCCCCACAGGGCTCTGGAAACACCATATATTTT.

The genes are TRBV9 and TRBJ2-2; D tentatively fits TRBD1 or TRBD2 (5 bases each). The CDR3 runs 17 residues. Trimming stripped 0 bases from V and 7 bases from J, with 19 bases between. Germline CDR1 and CDR2: SGDLS and YYNGEE. The CDR3 sequence is CASSVALARAGSGELFF. CDR3 nucleotides: TGTGCCAGCAGCGTAGCTTTGGCCAGGGCTGGGAGCGGGGAGCTGTTTTTT.

The chain has TRBV6-5 and TRBJ1-1; D perhaps matches TRBD1 (6 bases). The V gene's germline CDR1 is MNHEY and CDR2 SVGAGI. This CDR3 comprises 12 residues. Deletions cut 6 bases from V and 6 bases from J, with 11 bases between. The CDR3 nucleotides are TGTGCCAGCAGCCTCGGACAGTCTGAAGCTTTCTTT. Translation gives CASSLGQSEAFF.

The CDR3 coding sequence is TGTGCCAGCAGAGCCGGGACAGCGAATGAAAAACTGTTTTTT. Its translation is CASRAGTANEKLFF. This sequence joins TRBV7-2 and TRBJ1-4; 7 positions match TRBD1. The CDR3 length is 14 residues. In germline, CDR1 is SGHTA, CDR2 FQGNSA. With V trimmed by 6 bases and J by 5 bases, 6 bases remained unmatched.